This TCR beta chain was observed in a study of T cells after yellow fever vaccination. This clonotype was observed many times. Its antigen is not known. CDR1 is DFQATT, CDR2 SNEGSKA, per germline (reference sequence). V was pared by 3 bases and J by 5 bases, with 4 bases of the junction left unmatched. The CDR3 length is 14 residues. Study outcomes and limitations: FACS-sorted repertoires could harbor abundant contaminating bulk-population clonotypes. A small proportion of clonotypes was detected in both the CD4 and CD8 compartments. The secondary response showed a weaker magnitude and a faster peak, day 5 versus 15.

Generation of TCR cDNA used 5'RACE template switching (which added a universal primer site and UMIs). MiXCR, run by TCRdb on the 5' RACE reads, gives a single entry per CDR3 protein. The sample records around 310,000 distinct CDR3 sequences, around 4.5% being singletons. The chain carries TRBV20-1 and TRBJ1-6, with TRBD1 matching 7 bases. The sequence was collected from a young man who received the YFV17D yellow fever vaccine. The sequencing here drew on PBMCs, taken 15 days after the yellow fever booster vaccination. As DNA, the CDR3 is TGCAGTGCTAGTGAGGGGGCGAATAATTCACCCCTCCACTTT. Encoded protein: CSASEGANNSPLHF.